A selection of T cell receptor beta chains follows, all from one sample in a study of OX40 agonist ivuxolimab in advanced cancers. Data came from immunoSEQ multiplex PCR; TCRdb stores just in-frame clones and leaves some out. The sample lists tens of thousands of clones; roughly 94% were seen once. The sample here was CD4+ or CD8+ T cells sorted from blood, taken in a trial of the OX40 agonist ivuxolimab. The receptors originated from an adult with an advanced solid tumor such as melanoma, head and neck, liver or kidney cancer. CDR3s include the opening cysteine and the closing phenylalanine or tryptophan. The D gene is left open where the match is weak. Size is stated for part of the rows, as once, few or many counts, or as a class when the clone is expanded.

CDR3	DNA	length	size	J	D	V
CASSLASGGKTGELFF	TGTGCCAGCAGCTTGGCGTCGGGAGGGAAGACCGGGGAGCTGTTTTTT	16	.	TRBJ2-2	TRBD2	TRBV5-6
CASSAGTFYSNQPQHF	TGTGCCAGCAGTGCTGGGACTTTTTATAGCAATCAGCCCCAGCATTTT	16	.	TRBJ1-5	.	TRBV25-1
CASSGLFEQYF	TGTGCCAGTAGTGGGCTATTTGAGCAGTACTTC	11	.	TRBJ2-7	.	TRBV19
CASSIGVDTIYF	TGTGCCAGTAGTATCGGCGTGGACACCATATATTTT	12	.	TRBJ1-3	.	TRBV19
CAISEGGGLYNEQFF	TGTGCCATCAGTGAAGGGGGAGGGCTATACAATGAGCAGTTCTTC	15	.	TRBJ2-1	.	TRBV10-3
CASSASTGGQFF	TGTGCCAGCAGCGCCTCGACAGGGGGTCAATTCTTC	12	once	TRBJ2-1	TRBD1	TRBV9
CASSSGTVGTDTQYF	TGTGCCAGCAGCTCCGGGACGGTGGGCACAGATACGCAGTATTTT	15	.	TRBJ2-3	.	TRBV7-9
CASSISGPPGTDTQYF	TGTGCCAGTAGTATCTCGGGCCCTCCCGGGACAGATACGCAGTATTTT	16	.	TRBJ2-3	.	TRBV19
CANSNGDTYEQYF	TGTGCCAACTCCAACGGGGATACCTACGAGCAGTACTTC	13	few	TRBJ2-7	.	TRBV6-6
CASSLAEGSEQYF	TGTGCCAGCAGCTTAGCGGAGGGAAGCGAGCAGTACTTC	13	.	TRBJ2-7	.	TRBV7-6
CASSSRQGSYNEQFF	TGTGCCAGTAGTAGCCGCCAGGGGTCCTACAATGAGCAGTTCTTC	15	once	TRBJ2-1	.	TRBV19
CASTLGGANEKLFF	TGTGCCAGCACCCTGGGGGGCGCAAATGAAAAACTGTTTTTT	14	.	TRBJ1-4	.	TRBV28
CASRLTGGTGELFF	TGTGCCAGCAGGCTTACAGGGGGCACCGGGGAGCTGTTTTTT	14	.	TRBJ2-2	TRBD1	TRBV6-5
CASSSPPVEAAGISYEQYF	TGTGCCAGCAGCTCCCCCCCGGTTGAGGCAGCGGGGATATCCTACGAGCAGTACTTC	19	.	TRBJ2-7	TRBD2	TRBV7-9
CASGPPPTSGSYNEQFF	TGTGCTAGTGGTCCCCCCCCGACTAGCGGGAGCTACAATGAGCAGTTCTTC	17	.	TRBJ2-1	TRBD2	TRBV12-5
CASSPISGTITDTQYF	TGTGCCAGCAGCCCGATCTCCGGGACGATCACAGATACGCAGTATTTT	16	few	TRBJ2-3	.	TRBV9
CASSFGQGDAEAFF	TGTGCCAGCAGTTTTGGACAGGGGGATGCTGAAGCTTTCTTT	14	once	TRBJ1-1	TRBD1	TRBV27
CASSVGGSTEAFF	TGTGCCAGCAGCGTCGGGGGGAGCACTGAAGCTTTCTTT	13	few	TRBJ1-1	.	TRBV9